This is a list of T cell receptor beta chains from one sample in a study of cytomegalovirus exposure and HLA in healthy donors. Method: immunoSEQ multiplex PCR; TCRdb's copy keeps in-frame clones and lacks some. The data contain 43,000 or so clones, about 90% of them seen just once; the ten biggest clones take up 5.6%. Sequencing was done on a sample of PBMCs. These receptors came from a young man in good health and CMV-seronegative. CDR3s include the opening cysteine and the closing phenylalanine or tryptophan. D genes are given only for firm matches. Rows may omit the clone size; those that give it use once, few, many or a size class.

j_call	d_call	v_call	clone_size	cdr3_nt	cdr3_aa
TRBJ2-7	NA	TRBV15	NA	TGTGCCACCAGTCCCGCAAGCCTCTACGAGCAGTACTTC	CATSPASLYEQYF
TRBJ1-2	NA	TRBV6-6	once	TGTGCCAGCAGTCGGACAGCTACGTATGGCTACACCTTC	CASSRTATYGYTF
TRBJ2-3	TRBD2	TRBV7-2	NA	TGTGCCAGCAGCTTTGTCACTAGCGGGGGGGCGTATAATACGCAGTATTTT	CASSFVTSGGAYNTQYF
TRBJ1-1	TRBD1	TRBV27	NA	TGTGCCAGCAGTTGGACAGGGCTCATGAACACTGAAGCTTTCTTT	CASSWTGLMNTEAFF
TRBJ2-3	NA	TRBV19	NA	TGTGCCAGTAGTCCTAATCGGGACACCTACACAGATACGCAGTATTTT	CASSPNRDTYTDTQYF
TRBJ1-3	TRBD1	TRBV5-1	NA	TGCGCCAGCAGCTCTCGACAGGGCGACACCATATATTTT	CASSSRQGDTIYF
TRBJ1-5	TRBD1	TRBV19	NA	TGTGCCAGTAGTATCCCGGGACAGGGACAGCCCCAGCATTTT	CASSIPGQGQPQHF
TRBJ1-3	NA	TRBV25-1	NA	TGTGCCAGCAGTGAATCGGACAGATTCCGAAACACCATATATTTT	CASSESDRFRNTIYF
TRBJ2-2	TRBD2	TRBV2	once	TGTGCCAGCAGTGATGGTGGACTAGCCCCCGGGGAGCTGTTTTTT	CASSDGGLAPGELFF
TRBJ2-7	TRBD2	TRBV9	NA	TGTGCCAGCAGCCAAGGACTAGCGGAGACCTACGAGCAGTACTTC	CASSQGLAETYEQYF
TRBJ1-5	NA	TRBV6-5	NA	TGTGCCAGCAGCCCAACCCAGGGTTGGCAGCCCCAGCATTTT	CASSPTQGWQPQHF
TRBJ1-6	NA	TRBV19	NA	TGTGCCAGTTCTAGGGAGGGATCACCCCTCCACTTT	CASSREGSPLHF
TRBJ2-1	NA	TRBV5-4	once	TGTGCCAGCAGCTTGGAGGTGCCTAGCAGCTACAATGAGCAGTTCTTC	CASSLEVPSSYNEQFF
TRBJ2-7	TRBD1	TRBV29-1	NA	TGCAGCGTTGTCGGACAGGGCTACGAGCAGTACTTC	CSVVGQGYEQYF
TRBJ1-1	NA	TRBV7-9	NA	TGTGCCAGCAGCTATCTCACAGGAAGTGGCACTGAAGCTTTCTTT	CASSYLTGSGTEAFF
TRBJ1-5	NA	TRBV9	NA	TGTGCCAGCAGCCCATCAGGGGCGAATAGTCAGCCCCAGCATTTT	CASSPSGANSQPQHF
TRBJ1-5	TRBD1	TRBV7-9	once	TGTGCCAGCAGCTTAGGGACAGGGGGAGGTCAGCCCCAGCATTTT	CASSLGTGGGQPQHF
TRBJ2-3	NA	TRBV5-6	NA	TGTGCCAGCAGCTGGACATTGGATACGCAGTATTTT	CASSWTLDTQYF
TRBJ2-6	NA	TRBV7-8	NA	TGTGCCAGCAGCTTAGCCACCAGTGGCCGGAGCTCTGGGGCCAACGTCCTGACTTTC	CASSLATSGRSSGANVLTF
TRBJ2-1	NA	TRBV2	once	TGTGCCAGCAGTGAGAGGCTAGCGACCTACAATGAGCAGTTCTTC	CASSERLATYNEQFF
TRBJ2-1	NA	TRBV9	NA	TGTGCCAGCAGCGTAGCTAGCCAACGCTCCTACAATGAGCAGTTCTTC	CASSVASQRSYNEQFF
TRBJ2-5	TRBD2	TRBV4-2	NA	TGTGCCAGCAGCTCGGGACTAGCGGGGCAAGAGACCCAGTACTTC	CASSSGLAGQETQYF
TRBJ2-2	TRBD2	TRBV9	NA	TGTGCCAGCAGCGTAGAGGGACTAGCGGGAGTAACCGGGGAGCTGTTTTTT	CASSVEGLAGVTGELFF
TRBJ2-5	NA	TRBV29-1	NA	TGCAGCGTTGAAGTGACCAGGGAAGAGACCCAGTACTTC	CSVEVTREETQYF
TRBJ1-5	NA	TRBV19	once	TGTGCCAGTAGTACCCAGGGGAATCAGCCCCAGCATTTT	CASSTQGNQPQHF
TRBJ2-5	TRBD2	TRBV7-7	NA	TGTGCTAGCAGCTTAGGGTCAGCGGGAGGGCAAGAGACCCAGTACTTC	CASSLGSAGGQETQYF
TRBJ2-2	TRBD2	TRBV19	NA	TGTGCCAGCGGGGGGATAGGCACCGGGGAGCTGTTTTTT	CASGGIGTGELFF
TRBJ2-7	TRBD2	TRBV5-1	once	TGCGCCAGCAGTCCCAGCGGGGGGCCCGCCTACGAGCAGTACTTC	CASSPSGGPAYEQYF
TRBJ2-6	TRBD1	TRBV7-2	once	TGTGCCAGCAGCTTAGTGTCAGGGGGCGCTGGGGCCAACGTCCTGACTTTC	CASSLVSGGAGANVLTF
TRBJ2-5	TRBD1	TRBV18	once	TGTGCCAGCTCACCAGGACAGGTTCTCCGAGAGACCCAGTACTTC	CASSPGQVLRETQYF
TRBJ1-2	NA	TRBV6-6	few	TGTGCCAGCAGCAAGACCCCGACAGACTACTATGGCTACACCTTC	CASSKTPTDYYGYTF
TRBJ2-1	NA	TRBV29-1	NA	TGCAGCGTTGAGGAGACTAACTACAATGAGCAGTTCTTC	CSVEETNYNEQFF
TRBJ2-2	NA	TRBV19	once	TGTGCCAGTAGTATGCCGGGGATGAACACCGGGGAGCTGTTTTTT	CASSMPGMNTGELFF
TRBJ1-1	TRBD1	TRBV10-2	NA	TGCGCCAGCCGTGCCAACGGGACAGTTGATCTGGTGAACACTGAAGCTTTCTTT	CASRANGTVDLVNTEAFF
TRBJ1-5	NA	TRBV5-4	NA	TGTGCCAGCAGCTTGGTAGGGGAACCCCAGCATTTT	CASSLVGEPQHF
TRBJ1-2	TRBD1	TRBV2	NA	TGTGCCAGCAGTCAGGACAGGGGATATGGCTACACCTTC	CASSQDRGYGYTF
TRBJ2-7	TRBD1	TRBV7-9	NA	TGTGCCAGCAGCTCGGGGACAGGGGGCTACGAGCAGTACTTC	CASSSGTGGYEQYF
TRBJ2-1	TRBD2	TRBV7-3	NA	TGTGCCAGCAGCTTAGGGCTAGCGGGAGGTGAGCAGTTCTTC	CASSLGLAGGEQFF
TRBJ1-2	NA	TRBV7-9	NA	TGTGCCAGCAGCCTCGGGGGAAGGTCGAACTATGGCTACACCTTC	CASSLGGRSNYGYTF
TRBJ2-5	TRBD2	TRBV4-1	NA	TGCGCCAGCAGCCACGGGGGGGCGCGGGGGGTTGGAGAGACCCAGTACTTC	CASSHGGARGVGETQYF
TRBJ2-3	TRBD2	TRBV29-1	NA	TGCAGCGTTCCCGGACTAGCGGGAGGGAGCACAGATACGCAGTATTTT	CSVPGLAGGSTDTQYF
TRBJ1-2	NA	TRBV5-1	NA	TGCGCCAGCAGCTTGGAGGGCAGGGGTCATGGCTACACCTTC	CASSLEGRGHGYTF
TRBJ2-7	TRBD2	TRBV9	NA	TGTGCCAGCAGCTCGGGACTAGCGGGACAGATCTACGAGCAGTACTTC	CASSSGLAGQIYEQYF